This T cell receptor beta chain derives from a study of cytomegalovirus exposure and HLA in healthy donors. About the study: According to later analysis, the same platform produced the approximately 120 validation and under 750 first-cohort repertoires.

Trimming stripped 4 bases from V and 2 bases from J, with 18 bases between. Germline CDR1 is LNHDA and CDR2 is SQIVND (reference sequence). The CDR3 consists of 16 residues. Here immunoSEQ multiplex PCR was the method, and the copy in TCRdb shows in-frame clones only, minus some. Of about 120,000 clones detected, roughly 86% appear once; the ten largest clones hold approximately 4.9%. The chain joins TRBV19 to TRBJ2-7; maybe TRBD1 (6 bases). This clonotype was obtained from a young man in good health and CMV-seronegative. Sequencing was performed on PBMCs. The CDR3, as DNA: TGTGCCAGTAGTAATTTCAGGGGTCAGGATACCTACGAGCAGTACTTC. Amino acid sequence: CASSNFRGQDTYEQYF.